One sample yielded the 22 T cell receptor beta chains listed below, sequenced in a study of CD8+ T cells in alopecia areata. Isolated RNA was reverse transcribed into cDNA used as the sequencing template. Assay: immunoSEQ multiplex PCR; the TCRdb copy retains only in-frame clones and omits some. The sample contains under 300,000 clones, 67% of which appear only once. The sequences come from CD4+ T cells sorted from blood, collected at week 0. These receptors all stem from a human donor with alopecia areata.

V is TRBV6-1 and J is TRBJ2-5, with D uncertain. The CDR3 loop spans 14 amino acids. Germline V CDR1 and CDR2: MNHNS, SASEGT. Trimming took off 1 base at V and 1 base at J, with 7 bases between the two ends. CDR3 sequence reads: CASSEGAGQETQYF. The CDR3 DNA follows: TGTGCCAGCAGTGAAGGGGCAGGCCAAGAGACCCAGTACTTC.

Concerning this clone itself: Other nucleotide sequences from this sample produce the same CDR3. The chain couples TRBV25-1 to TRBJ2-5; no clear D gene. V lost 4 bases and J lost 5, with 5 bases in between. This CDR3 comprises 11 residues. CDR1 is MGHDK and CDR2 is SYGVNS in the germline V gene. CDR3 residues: CASSVLETQYF. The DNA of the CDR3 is TGTGCCAGCAGTGTCCTTGAGACCCAGTACTTC.

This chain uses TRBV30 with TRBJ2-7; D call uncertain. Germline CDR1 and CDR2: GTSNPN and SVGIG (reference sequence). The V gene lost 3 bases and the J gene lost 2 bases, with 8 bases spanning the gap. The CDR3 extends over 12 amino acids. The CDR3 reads CAWSQSTYEQYF. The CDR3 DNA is TGTGCCTGGAGCCAAAGCACCTACGAGCAGTACTTC.

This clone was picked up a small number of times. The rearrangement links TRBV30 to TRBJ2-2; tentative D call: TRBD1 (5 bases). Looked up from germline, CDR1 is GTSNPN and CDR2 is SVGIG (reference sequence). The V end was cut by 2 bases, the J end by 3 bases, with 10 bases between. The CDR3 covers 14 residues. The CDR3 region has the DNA TGTGCCTGGAGTTCAGGGTTGGACACCGGGGAGCTGTTTTTT. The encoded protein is CAWSSGLDTGELFF. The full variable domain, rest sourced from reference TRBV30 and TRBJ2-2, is SQTIHQWPATLVQPVGSPLSLECTVEGTSNPNLYWYRQAAGRGLQLLFYSVGIGQISSEVPQNLSASRPQDRQFILSSKKLLLSDSGFYLCAWSSGLDTGELFFGEGSRLTVL.

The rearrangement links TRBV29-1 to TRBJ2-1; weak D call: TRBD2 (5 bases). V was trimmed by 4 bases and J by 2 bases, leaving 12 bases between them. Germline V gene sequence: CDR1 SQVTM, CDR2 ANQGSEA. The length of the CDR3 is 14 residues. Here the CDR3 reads CSVVPLATYNEQFF. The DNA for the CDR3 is TGCAGCGTTGTCCCCCTAGCAACCTACAATGAGCAGTTCTTC.

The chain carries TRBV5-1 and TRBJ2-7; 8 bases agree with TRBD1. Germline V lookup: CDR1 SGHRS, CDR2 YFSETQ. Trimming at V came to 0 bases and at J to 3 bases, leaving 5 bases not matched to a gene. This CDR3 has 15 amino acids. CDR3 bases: TGCGCCAGCAGCTTGGCTGGGACAGGCGTCTACGAGCAGTACTTC. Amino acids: CASSLAGTGVYEQYF.

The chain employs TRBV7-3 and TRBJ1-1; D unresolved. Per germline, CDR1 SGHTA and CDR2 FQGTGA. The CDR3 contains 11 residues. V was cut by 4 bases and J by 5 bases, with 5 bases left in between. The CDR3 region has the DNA TGTGCCAGCAGCTCCGGGACTGAAGCTTTCTTT. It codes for CASSSGTEAFF.

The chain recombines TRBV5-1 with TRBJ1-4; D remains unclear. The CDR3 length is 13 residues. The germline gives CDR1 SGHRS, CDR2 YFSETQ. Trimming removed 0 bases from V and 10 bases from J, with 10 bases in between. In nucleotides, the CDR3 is TGCGCCAGCAGCTTGGGCCCTGAAGGAAAACTGTTTTTT. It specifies CASSLGPEGKLFF.

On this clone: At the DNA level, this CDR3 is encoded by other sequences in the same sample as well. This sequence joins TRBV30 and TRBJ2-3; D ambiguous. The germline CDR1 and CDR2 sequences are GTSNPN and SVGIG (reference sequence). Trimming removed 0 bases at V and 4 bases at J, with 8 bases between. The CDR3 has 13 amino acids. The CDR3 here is CAWSVPGADTQYF. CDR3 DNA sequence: TGTGCCTGGAGTGTACCCGGAGCAGATACGCAGTATTTT.

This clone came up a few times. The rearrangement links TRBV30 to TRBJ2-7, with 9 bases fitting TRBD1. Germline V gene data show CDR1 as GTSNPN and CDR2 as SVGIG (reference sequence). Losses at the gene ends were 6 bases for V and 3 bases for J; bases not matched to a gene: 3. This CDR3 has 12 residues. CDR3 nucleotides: TGTGCCTGCGGGACAGGGAGCTACGAGCAGTACTTC. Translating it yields CACGTGSYEQYF.

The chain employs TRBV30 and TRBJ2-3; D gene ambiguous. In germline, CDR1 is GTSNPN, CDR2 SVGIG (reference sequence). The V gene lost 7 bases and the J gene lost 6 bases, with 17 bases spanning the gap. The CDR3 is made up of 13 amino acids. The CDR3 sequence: CASKGVSRDTQYF. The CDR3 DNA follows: TGTGCCTCAAAAGGCGTCTCCCGGGATACGCAGTATTTT.

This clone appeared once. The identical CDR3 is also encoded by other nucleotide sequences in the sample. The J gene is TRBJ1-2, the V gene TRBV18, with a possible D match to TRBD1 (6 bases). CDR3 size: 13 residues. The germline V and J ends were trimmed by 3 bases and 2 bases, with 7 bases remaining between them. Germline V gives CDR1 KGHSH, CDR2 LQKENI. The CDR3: CASSPDSNYGYTF. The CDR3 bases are TGTGCCAGCTCACCGGACAGCAACTATGGCTACACCTTC.

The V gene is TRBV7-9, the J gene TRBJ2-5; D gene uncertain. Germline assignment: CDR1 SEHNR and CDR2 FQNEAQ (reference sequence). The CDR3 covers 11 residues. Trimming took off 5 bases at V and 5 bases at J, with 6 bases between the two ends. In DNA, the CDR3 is TGTGCCAGCAGCGGCAGGGAGACCCAGTACTTC. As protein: CASSGRETQYF.

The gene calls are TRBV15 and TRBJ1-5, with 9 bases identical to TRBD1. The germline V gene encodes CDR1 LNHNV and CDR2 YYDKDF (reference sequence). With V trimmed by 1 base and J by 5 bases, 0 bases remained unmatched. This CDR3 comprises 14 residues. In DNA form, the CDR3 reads TGTGCCACCAGCAGAGGACAGGGGGATCAGCCCCAGCATTTT. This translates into CATSRGQGDQPQHF.

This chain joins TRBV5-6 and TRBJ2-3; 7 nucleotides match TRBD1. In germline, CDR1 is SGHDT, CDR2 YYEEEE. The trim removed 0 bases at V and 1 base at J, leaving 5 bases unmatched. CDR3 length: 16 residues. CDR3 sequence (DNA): TGTGCCAGCAGCTTGGTTATGCAGGGGGGCACAGATACGCAGTATTTT. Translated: CASSLVMQGGTDTQYF.

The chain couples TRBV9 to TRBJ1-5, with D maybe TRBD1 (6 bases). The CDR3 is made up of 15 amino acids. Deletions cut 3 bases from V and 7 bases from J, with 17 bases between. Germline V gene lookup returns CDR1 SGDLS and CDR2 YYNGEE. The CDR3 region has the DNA TGTGCCAGCAGCGCCCATGGGGGCAGGGAACAGCCCCAGCATTTT. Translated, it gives CASSAHGGREQPQHF.

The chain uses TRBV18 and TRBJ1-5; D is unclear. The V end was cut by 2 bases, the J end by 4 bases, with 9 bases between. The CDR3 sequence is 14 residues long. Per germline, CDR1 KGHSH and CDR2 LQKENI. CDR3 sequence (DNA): TGTGCCAGCTCACCATCCCTTCAAAATCAGCCCCAGCATTTT. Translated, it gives CASSPSLQNQPQHF.

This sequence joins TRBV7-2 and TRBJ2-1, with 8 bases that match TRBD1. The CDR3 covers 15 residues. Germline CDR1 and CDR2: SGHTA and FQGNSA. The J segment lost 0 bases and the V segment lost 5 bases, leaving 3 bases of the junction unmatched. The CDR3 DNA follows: TGTGCCAGCAGCCCGACAGGGGACTCCTACAATGAGCAGTTCTTC. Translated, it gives CASSPTGDSYNEQFF.

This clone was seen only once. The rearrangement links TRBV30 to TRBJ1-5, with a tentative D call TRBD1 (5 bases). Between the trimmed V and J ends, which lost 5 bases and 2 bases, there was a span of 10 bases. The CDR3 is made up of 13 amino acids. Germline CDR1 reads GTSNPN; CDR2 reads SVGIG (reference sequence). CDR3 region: CAWDRGGNQPQHF. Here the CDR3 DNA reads TGTGCCTGGGACAGAGGTGGCAATCAGCCCCAGCATTTT.

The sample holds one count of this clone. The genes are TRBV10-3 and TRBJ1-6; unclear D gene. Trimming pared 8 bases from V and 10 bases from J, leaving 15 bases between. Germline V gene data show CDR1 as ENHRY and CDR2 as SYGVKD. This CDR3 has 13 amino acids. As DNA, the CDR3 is TGTGCCATCCGGGAGGATCTTCGGTCACCCCTCCACTTT. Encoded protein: CAIREDLRSPLHF.

CDR3: CASSKTFRAMDQETQYF. In DNA form, the CDR3 reads TGTGCCAGCAGTAAAACTTTCAGGGCGATGGATCAAGAGACCCAGTACTTC. V gene TRBV27 combines with J gene TRBJ2-5; D might be TRBD1 (5 bases). This CDR3 is 17 amino acids long. Germline assignment: CDR1 MNHEY and CDR2 SMNVEV (reference sequence). Trimming removed 5 bases at V and 2 bases at J, with 21 bases between.

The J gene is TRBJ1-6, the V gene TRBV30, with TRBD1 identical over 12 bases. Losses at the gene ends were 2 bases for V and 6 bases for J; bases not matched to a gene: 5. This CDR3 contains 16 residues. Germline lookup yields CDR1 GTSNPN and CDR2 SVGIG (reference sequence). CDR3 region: CAWSRGQGARNSPLHF. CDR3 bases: TGTGCCTGGAGTAGGGGACAGGGGGCGCGTAATTCACCCCTCCACTTT.